The clone carrying this TCR beta chain appeared a few times. Its antigen is currently unknown. These data originate in a study of naive and memory T cell subsets. Findings and caveats of the study: TCRs were reportedly recovered from both biopsy types, mostly tuberculin test sites. The RNA method is potentially sensitive to activation and differentiation changes.

Germline CDR1 SEHNR, CDR2 FQNEAQ (reference sequence). The length of the CDR3 is 14 residues. The V end was cut by 0 bases, the J end by 7 bases, with 12 bases between. Regarding treatment: skin biopsy from PPD injection site in Mantoux-positive individual. A UMI-containing oligonucleotide was joined by 3' ligation to the TCR cDNA template. Individuals with a positive Mantoux test gave biopsies from PPD-injected skin. Amplification of ligated cDNA took four PCR rounds with SP2 and nested alpha and beta constant primers. Blood and skin TCR RNA was reverse transcribed with alpha and beta constant primers. TCRdb re-analysed the UMI-ligation and nested PCR reads in MiXCR, keeping a single row per CDR3 protein. The sample lists tens of thousands of distinct CDR3 sequences; about 10% were seen once.

V and J are TRBV7-9 and TRBJ2-5; the D is unclear. The clonotype comes from an adult in good health. The starting material was skin, obtained from a tuberculin skin test site. This chain's CDR3 is CASSLASSPGTQYF. For the CDR3, the DNA is TGTGCCAGCAGCTTAGCTAGCTCCCCGGGGACCCAGTACTTC.